The 22 T cell receptor beta chains reported below all come from one sample, sequenced in a study of blood T cells in healthy people across ages. Alongside a J-beta primer mix, a sample-barcoded 5' primer served in a second PCR lasting roughly 6 to 11 cycles. TCRdb used MiXCR to reprocess the 5' RACE reads, holding one entry per CDR3 protein. The sample has around 900,000 distinct CDR3 sequences, roughly half seen once. The sample consisted of blood. The receptors here all came from a woman between 55 and 75 years old in good health.

The chain employs TRBV27 and TRBJ2-3, with a possible D match to TRBD2 (5 bases). The CDR3 consists of 15 residues. The germline V gene has CDR1 MNHEY and CDR2 SMNVEV (reference sequence). The germline V and J ends were trimmed by 7 bases and 1 base, with 15 bases remaining between them. The chain's CDR3 is CASTPMEVGTDTQYF. The CDR3 DNA sequence: TGTGCCAGCACCCCGATGGAGGTTGGCACAGATACGCAGTATTTT.

The chain joins TRBV5-1 to TRBJ2-7, with D unresolved. V was trimmed by 0 bases and J by 6 bases, leaving 16 bases between them. From germline, CDR1 is SGHRS and CDR2 YFSETQ. The CDR3 totals 15 residues. This CDR3 is CASSLAQPGSSEQYF. CDR3 in DNA: TGCGCCAGCAGCTTGGCCCAACCCGGGTCGAGCGAGCAGTACTTC. The variable domain in full, completed from reference TRBV5-1 and TRBJ2-7, reads KAGVTQTPRYLIKTRGQQVTLSCSPISGHRSVSWYQQTPGQGLQFLFEYFSETQRNKGNFPGRFSGRQFSNSRSEMNVSTLELGDSALYLCASSLAQPGSSEQYFGPGTRLTVT.

The rearrangement uses TRBV27 and TRBJ2-7; unclear D gene. Trimming pared 5 bases from V and 2 bases from J, leaving 19 bases between. This CDR3 comprises 16 residues. The germline gives CDR1 MNHEY, CDR2 SMNVEV (reference sequence). CDR3 sequence reads: CASSPSLGGSPYEQYF. The CDR3 coding sequence is TGTGCCAGCAGTCCCTCGCTGGGCGGCTCCCCCTACGAGCAGTACTTC.

The J gene is TRBJ2-6, the V gene TRBV19, with D possibly being TRBD1 (6 bases). The CDR3 sequence is 16 residues long. Germline V gene sequence: CDR1 LNHDA, CDR2 SQIVND (reference sequence). Trimming pared 9 bases from V and 0 bases from J, leaving 15 bases between. CDR3 loop: CARRRQAYSGANVLTF. The CDR3 coding sequence is TGTGCCAGGAGAAGACAGGCGTACTCTGGGGCCAACGTCCTGACTTTC.

This clonotype was seen a few times. The chain uses TRBV14 and TRBJ2-7, with D maybe TRBD2 (5 bases). This CDR3 is built from 15 residues. The V gene lost 3 bases and the J gene lost 0 bases, with 12 bases spanning the gap. Germline loops: CDR1 SGHDN, CDR2 FVKESK. The CDR3 region is CASSQSLAFSYEQYF. Written as DNA, the CDR3 is TGTGCCAGCAGCCAGTCCTTAGCGTTCTCCTACGAGCAGTACTTC.

The chain has TRBV7-2 and TRBJ2-1, with D maybe TRBD2 (6 bases). V lost 1 base and J 9 bases, leaving 10 bases between the germline ends. This CDR3 comprises 13 residues. Germline V lookup: CDR1 SGHTA, CDR2 FQGNSA. DNA of the CDR3: TGTGCCAGCAGCTTAGTCGGGGGAGCTGAGCAGTTCTTC. This codes for CASSLVGGAEQFF.

The chain is built from TRBV4-1 and TRBJ2-5; D unclear. TRBJ2-7 matches the DNA end more closely, so the J call is doubtful. CDR1 MGHRA and CDR2 YSYEKL come from the germline V gene. The CDR3 runs 13 residues. CDR3 nucleotides: TGCGCCAGCAGCCAAGTACGAGCCCACGAGCAGTACTTC. As protein: CASSQVRAHEQYF.

This sequence joins TRBV7-9 and TRBJ2-5, with TRBD1 identical over 7 bases. CDR3 length: 14 residues. The V gene end was trimmed by 4 bases and the J gene end by 5 bases; junction bases not matched to a gene: 7. Germline values: CDR1 SEHNR, CDR2 FQNEAQ (reference sequence). This chain's CDR3 is CASSYEGQLETQYF. CDR3 sequence (DNA): TGTGCCAGCAGCTACGAGGGACAGCTGGAGACCCAGTACTTC.

This clonotype has just a few counts. The chain combines TRBV12-3 or TRBV12-4 with TRBJ1-5, with D possibly TRBD1 on 5 matching bases. The V end lost 6 bases, the J end lost 5 bases, and 11 bases lay between the germline ends. This CDR3 is 13 amino acids long. The CDR3: CASSQLGDQPQHF. In DNA form, the CDR3 reads TGTGCCAGCAGCCAGCTGGGGGATCAGCCCCAGCATTTT.

The rearrangement links TRBV25-1 to TRBJ2-3; 10 bases are a match to TRBD2. This CDR3 contains 13 residues. The germline gives CDR1 MGHDK, CDR2 SYGVNS. V lost 3 bases and J lost 10; bases outside the gene matches: 4. This CDR3 is CASSEPSGGPQYF. The DNA for the CDR3 is TGTGCCAGCAGTGAGCCTAGCGGGGGACCGCAGTATTTT. The full variable domain, completed using reference TRBV25-1 and TRBJ2-3, is EADIYQTPRYLVIGTGKKITLECSQTMGHDKMYWYQQDPGMELHLIHYSYGVNSTEKGDLSSESTVSRIRTEHFPLTLESARPSHTSQYLCASSEPSGGPQYFGPGTRLTVL.

The rearrangement links TRBV7-9 to TRBJ2-2; TRBD2 matches at 7 bases. The length of the CDR3 is 16 residues. CDR1 and CDR2 (germline): SEHNR, FQNEAQ (reference sequence). V lost 5 bases, J lost 1 base, and 7 bases stayed unmatched. The CDR3 DNA follows: TGTGCCAGCAGCCGAGCTAGCGGAGTGAACACCGGGGAGCTGTTTTTT. It yields the protein CASSRASGVNTGELFF.

The table lists this clonotype with a few counts. V is TRBV29-1 and J is TRBJ2-7, with D maybe TRBD1 (6 bases). Trimming shortened V by 0 bases and J by 4 bases, and 13 bases separated the two germline ends. From germline, CDR1 is SQVTM and CDR2 ANQGSEA. This CDR3 region has 14 residues. CDR3 protein: CSVEDPGHPYEQYF. The CDR3 region has the DNA TGCAGCGTTGAAGACCCGGGACATCCTTACGAGCAGTACTTC.

The CDR3 DNA reads as TGCAGTGCTAGAGATCCCGGCCTGTGGGGCCTGAACCCTAGCTCCTACAATGAGCAGTTCTTC. Translation: CSARDPGLWGLNPSSYNEQFF. V and J are TRBV20-1 and TRBJ2-1; a possible D gene is TRBD1 (5 bases). V was clipped by 0 bases and J by 0 bases, with 27 bases between them. This CDR3 contains 21 residues. From germline, CDR1 is DFQATT and CDR2 SNEGSKA (reference sequence).

This clonotype was seen more than once but under ten times. The chain has TRBV6-5 and TRBJ1-5, with TRBD1 matching over 7 bases. From germline, CDR1 is MNHEY and CDR2 SVGAGI. The CDR3 runs to 17 residues. V was clipped by 4 bases and J by 3 bases; unmatched bases: 12. The CDR3 region is CASSSDRTGHPNQPQHF. CDR3 in DNA: TGTGCCAGCAGTTCCGACCGGACAGGCCATCCCAATCAGCCCCAGCATTTT.

The V and J genes are TRBV2 and TRBJ2-4; 13 bases are a match to TRBD2. The end of the DNA is better explained by TRBJ2-7, so the J call may be wrong. Germline CDR1 SNHLY, CDR2 FYNNEI. The CDR3 has 16 amino acids. The CDR3 reads CASSETGLAGVPEQYF. The CDR3 nucleotides read TGTGCCAGCAGTGAAACCGGACTAGCGGGAGTCCCCGAGCAGTACTTC.

V is TRBV12-3 or TRBV12-4 and J is TRBJ2-2; 8 bases line up with TRBD1. The CDR3 has 14 amino acids. V lost 5 bases, J lost 6 bases, and 5 bases stayed unmatched. CDR3 nucleotide sequence: TGTGCCAGCAGTGTAGGACAGGGAGCCGGGGAGCTGTTTTTT. Protein sequence: CASSVGQGAGELFF.

The CDR3 loop reads CASSLWGLRGDNEQFF. Here the CDR3 DNA reads TGTGCCAGCAGTTTATGGGGACTCAGGGGTGACAATGAGCAGTTCTTC. This chain links TRBV28 with TRBJ2-1, with D perhaps given as TRBD1 or TRBD2 (6 bases each). Trimming pared 0 bases from V and 5 bases from J, leaving 14 bases between. Germline assignment: CDR1 MDHEN and CDR2 SYDVKM. The CDR3 consists of 16 residues.

The V call is TRBV20-1, the J call TRBJ2-6; weak D call: TRBD1 (6 bases). Trimming removed 5 bases at V and 4 bases at J, with 15 bases between. This CDR3 has 15 residues. CDR1 is DFQATT and CDR2 is SNEGSKA in the germline V gene (reference sequence). CDR3 loop: CSAPKQGGGANVLTF. The CDR3 coding sequence is TGCAGTGCTCCTAAACAGGGCGGAGGGGCCAACGTCCTGACTTTC.

The J gene is TRBJ2-6, the V gene TRBV29-1, with 8 bases fitting TRBD2. Per germline, CDR1 SQVTM and CDR2 ANQGSEA. The CDR3 is 19 amino acids. The trim removed 0 bases at V and 7 bases at J, leaving 17 bases unmatched. CDR3 sequence reads: CSVEDLSGTKYLGANVLTF. CDR3 DNA: TGCAGCGTTGAAGATCTTAGCGGGACTAAATACCTGGGCGCCAACGTCCTGACTTTC.

This clonotype was observed at least ten times. This chain uses TRBV29-1 with TRBJ2-5; 9 nucleotides line up with TRBD2. Trimming removed 2 bases from V and 2 bases from J; junction bases left unmatched: 6. The V gene's germline CDR1 is SQVTM and CDR2 ANQGSEA. The CDR3 consists of 15 residues. CDR3 in amino acids: CSVEPASGTQETQYF. The CDR3 DNA follows: TGCAGCGTTGAACCCGCTAGCGGGACACAAGAGACCCAGTACTTC.

The J gene is TRBJ1-1, the V gene TRBV28, with 7 bases lining up with TRBD1. Germline CDR1 is MDHEN and CDR2 is SYDVKM. The CDR3 is 17 residues long. The J segment lost 3 bases and the V segment lost 3 bases, leaving 13 bases of the junction unmatched. The DNA of the CDR3 is TGTGCCAGCAGTTTTCAGCGTCTCCGGGACAGCTACACTGAAGCTTTCTTT. Amino acid sequence: CASSFQRLRDSYTEAFF. The full variable domain, completed using reference TRBV28 and TRBJ1-1, is DVKVTQSSRYLVKRTGEKVFLECVQDMDHENMFWYRQDPGLGLRLIYFSYDVKMKEKGDIPEGYSVSREKKERFSLILESASTNQTSMYLCASSFQRLRDSYTEAFFGQGTRLTVV.

The chain links TRBV6-5 to TRBJ2-7; D is tentatively TRBD1 or TRBD2 (5 bases each). Germline lookup yields CDR1 MNHEY and CDR2 SVGAGI. The CDR3 runs 13 residues. The V end lost 8 bases, the J end lost 4 bases, and 15 bases lay between the germline ends. The CDR3 loop reads CASGRGVSYEQYF. In nucleotides, the CDR3 is TGTGCCAGCGGACGAGGGGTCTCTTACGAGCAGTACTTC.